This T cell receptor (beta chain) was found in a study of shared clonotypes between healthy human individuals (dated by TCRdb to the early 2020s). Concerning the study at large: The cohort comprised two women and a few men aged 18 to 49 years. For each donor, three plates each were used for CD4 naive and CD4 memory, two plates were used for CD8 naive, and one plate was used for CD8 memory. To estimate repertoire size and how much clonotype sharing occurs between individuals, the study deeply sequenced the blood TCR repertoires of five healthy adults. Libraries were prepared and TCR repertoires were sequenced by different laboratories using diverse techniques, in order to increase sequencing depth and limit assay-specific biases. Between about 0.94 and 8.9 billion PBMCs per donor were obtained by leukapheresis. The investigation overall reported the following: Sampling was restricted to blood, and TCR repertoires in tissue are likely to differ from TCR repertoires in blood. Because the study included only a small number of donors, the genetic and exposure-history diversity represented was limited. Incomplete sequencing was indicated by rarefaction of sorted-subset datasets, despite the large sequencing depth. Higher generation probabilities were observed for clonotypes shared by all four sorted-subset donors than for non-shared clonotypes. Pairwise subsampling led to the expectation that sequencing depth would affect the degree of clonotype sharing among donors. Estimated clonotype richness was generally larger for naive than for memory subsets. Sharing across several donors was observed for approximately 5% of naive CD4, 3.5% of naive CD8, about 2.5% of memory CD4, and roughly 0.4% of memory CD8 clonotypes.

The donors were healthy, HIV-negative adults who had no recently reported acute infections or vaccinations. All donors were Caucasian adults living in Nashville, Tennessee, USA. Magnetic negative selection was used to enrich CD4+ T cells, after which naive cells were positively selected on CD45RA and the negative fraction became the memory subset. Blood was obtained by leukapheresis, after which PBMCs were separated by Ficoll-Histopaque density gradient centrifugation and cryopreserved in liquid nitrogen vapor phase. Analytical flow cytometry was used to check the purity and quantity of each magnetically sorted T cell population. Genomic DNA was isolated from each sorted fraction and quantified by UV absorbance on a Nanodrop 2000c. Using the deep immunoSEQ assay, TCR CDR3 regions were amplified from genomic DNA by multiplex PCR. Extracted genomic DNA from each cell subset was spread evenly across all wells of several immunoSEQ 96-well plates, with each plate serving as a replicate. For sorted subsets, roughly 200 ng of genomic DNA, equivalent to around 31,000 T cell genomes, went into each replicate PCR. Purified libraries were measured with a Qubit 3.0 fluorometer, size-checked on a Bioanalyzer 2100, and measured again with the KAPA Library Quantification kit. Each immunoSEQ 96-well plate was sequenced on its own single-read 150-cycle Illumina NextSeq 550 flow cell. The authors' pipeline ran thus. Because only junctional sequences without quality scores were contained in the immunoSEQ output, filtering matching that applied to full-length reads could not be performed. To assign V/J genes and CDR3, sequences were annotated using PyIR, a Python wrapper for IgBLAST v1.9, with IMGT germline references. Reads were filtered out if the reads had weak V/J assignments (E-value above 1e-6), no CDR3, stop codons, out-of-frame junctions, or ambiguous translated residues. A V3J clonotype was defined by an identical inferred V gene, J gene, and CDR3 amino acid sequence. To compute the percentage overlap between repertoires, the number of shared unique clonotypes was divided by the size of the smaller repertoire. Repertoire richness was assessed with RTK rarefaction, the Chao1 estimator, and Recon v2.1 estimates of unobserved clonotypes. OLGA was used to compute generation probabilities for all TCRbeta clonotypes that the gDNA method yielded from four donors. Not all clones reach the TCRdb copy of this immuneACCESS table, which keeps in-frame sequences only. Checked studies attribute under half of the gap to unresolved V genes and leave the rest unexplained. The D gene and trimming were derived from the DNA, and the V and J assignments and clone size from that table. Counted in this sample were roughly 1,100,000 clones; 65% to 80% of them appeared once. The ten largest make up around 1.5% of the sample.

Including cysteine and phenylalanine, the CDR3 has 15 amino acids. This entry keeps only the CDR3 DNA: 45 bases, framed from base 1. V trim: 3 bases; J trim: 1 base; unmatched bases: 5. Looking up the germline V gene (reference sequence) yields CDR1 LNHDA and CDR2 SQIVND. With regard to this clone: Its antigen specificity is not known. No base-level quality is on record; no much larger clone is a single base apart.

The chain links TRBV19 with TRBJ1-1, and 7 bases in between align with TRBD1. This sequence originates from a man aged 18 to 35 in good health. Sample: memory CD4+ T cells sorted from blood. Reading the label with the study, this specimen's cell subset or site is: CD45RA-negative fraction. In nucleotides, the sequence is TGTGCCAGTAGTATTCGGGCAGGGGGGAACACTGAAGCTTTCTTT. Its translation is CASSIRAGGNTEAFF. Full variable domain (CDR3 extended with the reference TRBV19 and TRBJ1-1 proteins): DGGITQSPKYLFRKEGQNVTLSCEQNLNHDAMYWYRQDPGQGLRLIYYSQIVNDFQKGDIAEGYSVSREKKESFPLTVTSAQKNPTAFYLCASSIRAGGNTEAFFGQGTRLTVV.